This record concerns one T cell receptor beta chain sequence. TCRdb analysed the RT-PCR reads with MiXCR anew, one entry per CDR3 protein. The profile covers fewer than 800,000 distinct CDR3 sequences, with over 12% appearing a single time and 3% to 4.5% taken by the ten largest. The length of the CDR3 is 14 residues. In germline, CDR1 is SEHNR, CDR2 FQNEAQ (reference sequence). With 4 bases removed from V and 2 bases from J, the gap between germline ends came to 11 bases. The source material was memory CD4+ T cells from blood. This chain uses TRBV7-9 with TRBJ1-2; D remains ambiguous. This TCR derives from a female donor in good health, serving as a healthy control. CDR3 residues: CASSSLRENYGYTF. CDR3 coding DNA: TGTGCCAGCAGCTCCCTAAGAGAGAACTATGGCTACACCTTC.